Sequencing of this T cell receptor (beta chain) was carried out in a study of blood T cell repertoires in COVID-19. Across the study: The samples span acute and convalescent COVID-19 from the United States, Italy and Spain. The analysed material was cDNA or gDNA that came from T cells, B-cell-depleted T cells, or PBMCs.

V lost 1 base to trimming and J lost 2 bases; unmatched junction nucleotides: 5. CDR3 length: 16 amino acids. Germline lookup yields CDR1 LGHDT and CDR2 YNNKEL (reference sequence). Per the authors' pipeline: Scientists estimated how many nucleated cells there were by amplifying reference gene primers. Libraries were prepared by immunoSEQ multiplex PCR; TCRdb keeps only in-frame clonotypes and omits some of them. V, J and clone size are those of that table, while D and trimming were read from the DNA. The profile shows just over 60,000 clones, more than 65% of them singletons. The TCR comes from a woman of 80 years or more with active or convalescent COVID-19. Sequenced material: peripheral blood. The chain employs TRBV3-1 (or the pseudogene TRBV3-2) and TRBJ1-2; 9 bases fit TRBD1. As DNA, the CDR3 is TGTGCCAGCAGCCAAGGGGGGGACAGGGCCAACTATGGCTACACCTTC. Its protein product is CASSQGGDRANYGYTF.